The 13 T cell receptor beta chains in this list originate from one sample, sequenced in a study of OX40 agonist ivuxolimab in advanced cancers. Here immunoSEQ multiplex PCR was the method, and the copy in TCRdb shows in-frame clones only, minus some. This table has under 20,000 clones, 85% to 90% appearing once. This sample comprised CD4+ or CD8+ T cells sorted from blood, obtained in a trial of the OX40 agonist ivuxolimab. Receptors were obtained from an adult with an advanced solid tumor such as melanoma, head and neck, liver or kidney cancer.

CDR3 in DNA: TGTGCCAGCAGCTTTAGCGGGAGCCGGGTGGAGCAGTACTTC. Its translation is CASSFSGSRVEQYF. The chain combines TRBV11-1 with TRBJ2-7; 9 bases match TRBD2. This CDR3 comprises 14 residues. The V segment lost 3 bases and the J segment 7 bases; nucleotides outside the gene matches: 7. Germline assignment: CDR1 SGHAT and CDR2 FQDESV (reference sequence).

The CDR3 DNA follows: TGTGCCAGCAGCCAAGGAGTCGGGGGGGGATACGACACAGATACGCAGTATTTT. The encoded protein is CASSQGVGGGYDTDTQYF. The chain links TRBV14 to TRBJ2-3; 8 bases fit TRBD2. This CDR3 spans 18 amino acids. V was clipped by 1 base and J by 2 bases; unmatched bases: 11. CDR1 SGHDN and CDR2 FVKESK come from the germline V gene.

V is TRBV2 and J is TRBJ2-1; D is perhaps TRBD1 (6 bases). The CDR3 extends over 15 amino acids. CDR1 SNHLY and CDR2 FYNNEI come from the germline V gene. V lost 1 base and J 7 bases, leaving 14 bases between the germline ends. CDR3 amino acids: CASSEDFGGKNEQFF. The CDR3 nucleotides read TGTGCCAGCAGTGAAGATTTTGGGGGCAAGAATGAGCAGTTCTTC.

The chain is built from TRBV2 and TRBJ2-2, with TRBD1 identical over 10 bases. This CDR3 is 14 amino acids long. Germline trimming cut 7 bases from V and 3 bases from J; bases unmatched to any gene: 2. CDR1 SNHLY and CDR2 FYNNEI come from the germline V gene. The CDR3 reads CASTDRGHTGELFF. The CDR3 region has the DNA TGTGCCAGCACCGACAGGGGGCACACCGGGGAGCTGTTTTTT.

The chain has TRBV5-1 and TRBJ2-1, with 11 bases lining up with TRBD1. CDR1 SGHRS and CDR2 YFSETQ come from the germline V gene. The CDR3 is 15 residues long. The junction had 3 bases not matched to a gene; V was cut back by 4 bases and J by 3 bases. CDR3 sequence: CASSDGTGGYNEQFF. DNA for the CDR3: TGCGCCAGCAGCGATGGGACAGGGGGCTACAATGAGCAGTTCTTC.

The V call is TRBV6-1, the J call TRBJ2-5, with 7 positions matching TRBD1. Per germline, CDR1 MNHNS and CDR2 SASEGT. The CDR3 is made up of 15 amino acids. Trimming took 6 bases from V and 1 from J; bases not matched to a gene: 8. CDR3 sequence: CASSWTGAVQETQYF. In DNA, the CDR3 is TGTGCCAGCAGCTGGACAGGCGCCGTCCAAGAGACCCAGTACTTC.

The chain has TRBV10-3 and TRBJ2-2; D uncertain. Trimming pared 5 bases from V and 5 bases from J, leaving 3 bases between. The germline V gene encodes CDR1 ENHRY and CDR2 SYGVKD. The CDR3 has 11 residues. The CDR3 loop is CAISRTGELFF. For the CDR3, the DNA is TGTGCCATCAGTCGAACCGGGGAGCTGTTTTTT.

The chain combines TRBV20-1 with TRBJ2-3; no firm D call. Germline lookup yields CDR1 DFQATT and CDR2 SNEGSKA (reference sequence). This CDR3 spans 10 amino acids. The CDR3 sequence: CSVNTDTQYF. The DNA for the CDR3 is TGCAGCGTCAATACAGATACGCAGTATTTT.

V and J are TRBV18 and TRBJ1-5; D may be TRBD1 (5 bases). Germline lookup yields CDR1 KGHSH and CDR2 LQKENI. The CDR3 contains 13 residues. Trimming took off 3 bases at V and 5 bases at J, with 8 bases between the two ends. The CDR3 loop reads CASSPQGHQPQHF. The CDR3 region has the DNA TGTGCCAGCTCACCGCAGGGACATCAGCCCCAGCATTTT.

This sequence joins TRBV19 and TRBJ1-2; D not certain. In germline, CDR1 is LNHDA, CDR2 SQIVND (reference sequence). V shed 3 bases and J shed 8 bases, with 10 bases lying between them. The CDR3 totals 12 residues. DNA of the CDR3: TGTGCCAGTAGTATCCCTGCATCCGGCTACACCTTC. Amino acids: CASSIPASGYTF. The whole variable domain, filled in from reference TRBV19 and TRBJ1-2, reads DGGITQSPKYLFRKEGQNVTLSCEQNLNHDAMYWYRQDPGQGLRLIYYSQIVNDFQKGDIAEGYSVSREKKESFPLTVTSAQKNPTAFYLCASSIPASGYTFGSGTRLTVV.

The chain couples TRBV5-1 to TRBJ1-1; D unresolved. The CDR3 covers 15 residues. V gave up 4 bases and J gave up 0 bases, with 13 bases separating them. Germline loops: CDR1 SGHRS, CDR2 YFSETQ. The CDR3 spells CASSLISGMNTEAFF. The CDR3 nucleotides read TGCGCCAGCAGCCTAATCTCGGGGATGAACACTGAAGCTTTCTTT. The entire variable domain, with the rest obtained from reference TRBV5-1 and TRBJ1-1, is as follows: KAGVTQTPRYLIKTRGQQVTLSCSPISGHRSVSWYQQTPGQGLQFLFEYFSETQRNKGNFPGRFSGRQFSNSRSEMNVSTLELGDSALYLCASSLISGMNTEAFFGQGTRLTVV.

The CDR3 DNA is TGCGCCAGCAGCTCGGGGTGGACTAGGACGAACACCGGGGAGCTGTTTTTT. The encoded protein is CASSSGWTRTNTGELFF. The rearrangement joins TRBV5-1 to TRBJ2-2; 7 bases match TRBD2. V dropped 3 bases and J dropped 0; count of bases not matched to a gene: 8. This CDR3 has 17 residues. Germline CDR1 and CDR2: SGHRS and YFSETQ.

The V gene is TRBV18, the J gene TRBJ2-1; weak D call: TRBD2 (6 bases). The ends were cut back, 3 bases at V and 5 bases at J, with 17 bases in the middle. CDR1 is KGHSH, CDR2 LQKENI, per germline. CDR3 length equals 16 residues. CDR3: CASSPFTSTFHNEQFF. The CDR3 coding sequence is TGTGCCAGCTCACCCTTTACTAGCACATTCCACAATGAGCAGTTCTTC.